The source of this T cell receptor beta chain is a study of cytotoxic CD8 clonotypes in ibrutinib-treated CLL. This clone showed up just once. Profiled with immunoSEQ multiplex PCR; TCRdb holds only in-frame clones, not every one. Here the sample spans around 310,000 clones, about 77% being singletons. The sample in question was PBMCs, obtained before ibrutinib treatment. The source of this sequence is a human donor with chronic lymphocytic leukemia.

The CDR3 region has the DNA TGCGCCAGCAGCCAGCCGGGACAGGGAAATGAGCAGTTCTTC. Translation gives CASSQPGQGNEQFF. V and J are TRBV4-1 and TRBJ2-1; 9 nucleotides align to TRBD1. The CDR3 runs 14 residues. Germline V lookup: CDR1 MGHRA, CDR2 YSYEKL. Trimming cost V 3 bases and J 7 bases; bases outside gene matches: 4.